A selection of T cell receptor beta chains follows, all from one sample in a study of T-cell reconstitution after alpha-beta-depleted transplantation in children. A single record per CDR3 protein comes from TCRdb applying MiXCR to the PCR reads. The sample has about 610,000 distinct CDR3 sequences; about 10% are singletons. Specimen: PBMCs from the stem cell graft donor, collected from the stem cell graft. These receptors were collected from a human donor who donated a stem cell graft to a child with acute myeloid leukemia. The CDR3 runs from the conserved cysteine through the conserved F or W. The D gene is left open where the match is weak. Clone sizes are given selectively: once, few, many, or a class where the clone is expanded.

D: TRBD1; size: many; V: TRBV15; J: TRBJ1-4; CDR3: CATGSNEQGEVNEKLFF; DNA: TGTGCCACCGGGTCGAATGAGCAGGGGGAAGTTAATGAAAAACTGTTTTTT
D: TRBD2; size: many; V: TRBV6-4; J: TRBJ2-1; CDR3: CASTRVAGAGNEQFF; DNA: TGTGCCAGTACTCGTGTAGCGGGAGCGGGCAATGAGCAGTTCTTC
D: -; size: few; V: TRBV12-3/TRBV12-4; J: TRBJ2-2; CDR3: CASSLALGGVNTGELFF; DNA: TGTGCCAGCAGTTTAGCGCTTGGCGGCGTCAACACCGGGGAGCTGTTTTTT
D: TRBD2; size: -; V: TRBV5-1; J: TRBJ2-3; CDR3: CASSLARLGGSGTDTQYF; DNA: TGCGCCAGCAGCTTGGCCCGGCTCGGCGGGAGCGGCACAGATACGCAGTATTTT
D: TRBD2; size: -; V: TRBV4-2; J: TRBJ2-2; CDR3: CASSQDSLAAGELFF; DNA: TGTGCCAGCAGCCAAGATTCACTAGCGGCCGGGGAGCTGTTTTTT
D: -; size: many; V: TRBV20-1; J: TRBJ2-5; CDR3: CSARGGTPRAQYF; DNA: TGCAGTGCTAGAGGCGGGACTCCTAGAGCCCAGTACTTC
D: TRBD2; size: -; V: TRBV10-3; J: TRBJ2-7; CDR3: CAISVASGSLYEQYF; DNA: TGTGCCATCAGTGTGGCTAGCGGGAGCCTCTACGAGCAGTACTTC
D: TRBD2; size: few; V: TRBV11-2; J: TRBJ2-3; CDR3: CASTPRLTSVSDTQYF; DNA: TGTGCCAGCACTCCTCGGCTTACTAGCGTATCAGATACGCAGTATTTT
D: -; size: many; V: TRBV20-1; J: TRBJ1-1; CDR3: CSATKQGWTEAFF; DNA: TGCAGTGCTACTAAACAGGGATGGACTGAAGCTTTCTTT
D: -; size: -; V: TRBV6-1; J: TRBJ2-5; CDR3: CASRGSSVTGVETQYF; DNA: TGTGCCAGCAGAGGATCCTCAGTAACGGGAGTGGAGACCCAGTACTTC
D: TRBD1; size: -; V: TRBV5-1; J: TRBJ2-2; CDR3: CASSTQGAAGELFF; DNA: TGCGCCAGCAGCACCCAGGGGGCGGCCGGGGAGCTGTTTTTT
D: TRBD1; size: -; V: TRBV5-1; J: TRBJ2-7; CDR3: CASSGQGASYEQYF; DNA: TGCGCCAGCAGCGGACAGGGGGCCTCCTACGAGCAGTACTTC
D: TRBD1; size: -; V: TRBV7-7; J: TRBJ2-5; CDR3: CASSSDRGSETQYF; DNA: TGTGCTAGCAGCTCGGACAGGGGGTCGGAGACCCAGTACTTC
D: -; size: -; V: TRBV20-1; J: TRBJ1-2; CDR3: CSVPDGYTF; DNA: TGCAGTGTTCCAGATGGCTACACCTTC
D: TRBD2; size: -; V: TRBV24-1; J: TRBJ2-1; CDR3: CATREAGSHNEQFF; DNA: TGTGCCACCAGGGAAGCGGGATCACACAATGAGCAGTTCTTC
D: TRBD1; size: -; V: TRBV20-1; J: TRBJ1-5; CDR3: CSAYPGTVNQPQHF; DNA: TGCAGTGCTTACCCCGGGACAGTCAATCAGCCCCAGCATTTT
D: -; size: few; V: TRBV20-1; J: TRBJ2-1; CDR3: CSAGLLRFNNEQFF; DNA: TGCAGTGCTGGACTACTACGTTTTAACAATGAGCAGTTCTTC
D: -; size: many; V: TRBV7-2; J: TRBJ2-3; CDR3: CASSGGTQYF; DNA: TGTGCCAGCAGCGGGGGTACGCAGTATTTT
D: TRBD1; size: few; V: TRBV7-2; J: TRBJ2-7; CDR3: CASSTTGGPYEQYF; DNA: TGTGCCAGCAGCACAACAGGGGGCCCCTACGAGCAGTACTTC
D: TRBD1; size: -; V: TRBV5-6; J: TRBJ2-1; CDR3: CASSPRQGAPSYNEQFF; DNA: TGTGCCAGCAGCCCACGACAGGGGGCGCCCTCCTACAATGAGCAGTTCTTC
D: -; size: few; V: TRBV15; J: TRBJ1-4; CDR3: CATSSLGREKLFF; DNA: TGTGCCACCAGCAGCCTAGGAAGGGAAAAACTGTTTTTT
D: -; size: few; V: TRBV28; J: TRBJ1-3; CDR3: CASSLRGGFSGNTIYF; DNA: TGTGCCAGCAGTTTAAGGGGGGGTTTCTCTGGAAACACCATATATTTT
D: -; size: many; V: TRBV5-1; J: TRBJ1-3; CDR3: CASSLDLSGNTIYF; DNA: TGCGCCAGCAGCTTGGACCTCTCTGGAAACACCATATATTTT
D: -; size: -; V: TRBV29-1; J: TRBJ2-5; CDR3: CSVYTGETQYF; DNA: TGCAGCGTTTACACGGGAGAGACCCAGTACTTC
D: TRBD1; size: many; V: TRBV25-1; J: TRBJ2-7; CDR3: CASSAGGEGYEQYF; DNA: TGTGCCAGCAGTGCAGGGGGCGAAGGCTACGAGCAGTACTTC
D: TRBD2; size: -; V: TRBV5-1; J: TRBJ2-5; CDR3: CASSSEAGTKTQYF; DNA: TGCGCCAGCAGCTCAGAAGCGGGAACAAAGACCCAGTACTTC
D: -; size: -; V: TRBV10-3; J: TRBJ2-5; CDR3: CAISESTAAQETQYF; DNA: TGTGCCATCAGTGAGTCGACCGCTGCCCAAGAGACCCAGTACTTC
D: -; size: many; V: TRBV10-3; J: TRBJ2-5; CDR3: CACGGSAETQYF; DNA: TGCGCTTGTGGGGGTTCAGCGGAGACCCAGTACTTC
D: -; size: few; V: TRBV6-2/TRBV6-3; J: TRBJ1-1; CDR3: CASSYSTTGLGMNTEAFF; DNA: TGTGCCAGCAGTTACTCGACTACAGGTTTAGGGATGAACACTGAAGCTTTCTTT
D: TRBD1; size: few; V: TRBV9; J: TRBJ2-1; CDR3: CASSVAGQLMDEQFF; DNA: TGTGCCAGCAGCGTAGCGGGACAGCTGATGGATGAGCAGTTCTTC
D: -; size: -; V: TRBV25-1; J: TRBJ1-6; CDR3: CASSEYSAGSPLHF; DNA: TGTGCCAGCAGTGAATATTCGGCAGGTTCACCCCTCCACTTT
D: TRBD2; size: -; V: TRBV5-1; J: TRBJ2-5; CDR3: CASSTGTSKAETQYF; DNA: TGCGCCAGCAGCACCGGGACTAGCAAGGCGGAGACCCAGTACTTC
D: -; size: -; V: TRBV19; J: TRBJ2-1; CDR3: CASQALAGLNEQFF; DNA: TGTGCCAGCCAAGCACTAGCCGGCTTGAATGAGCAGTTCTTC
D: TRBD2; size: -; V: TRBV11-1; J: TRBJ2-7; CDR3: CASSYAGAYEQYF; DNA: TGTGCCAGCAGTTACGCGGGAGCCTACGAGCAGTACTTC
D: TRBD2; size: -; V: TRBV11-1; J: TRBJ2-7; CDR3: CASSPRTSGAFGEQYF; DNA: TGTGCCAGCAGCCCCCGGACTAGCGGGGCCTTTGGCGAGCAGTACTTC
D: TRBD2; size: -; V: TRBV7-9; J: TRBJ2-2; CDR3: CASSPPAGVSNTGELFF; DNA: TGTGCCAGCAGTCCTCCCGCGGGGGTCTCGAACACCGGGGAGCTGTTTTTT
D: -; size: -; V: TRBV7-7; J: TRBJ2-1; CDR3: CASSLGGPGTYNEQFF; DNA: TGTGCTAGCAGCTTAGGGGGCCCTGGGACTTACAATGAGCAGTTCTTC
D: -; size: few; V: TRBV5-5; J: TRBJ2-1; CDR3: CASSWMQISYNEQFF; DNA: TGTGCCAGCAGCTGGATGCAGATATCCTACAATGAGCAGTTCTTC
D: -; size: many; V: TRBV5-5; J: TRBJ2-2; CDR3: CASSLVDTGELFF; DNA: TGTGCCAGCAGCTTGGTAGACACCGGGGAGCTGTTTTTT
D: -; size: -; V: TRBV5-1; J: TRBJ1-1; CDR3: CASSWGDGGPTLGTEAFF; DNA: TGCGCCAGCAGCTGGGGGGACGGGGGCCCCACCTTGGGGACTGAAGCTTTCTTT
D: -; size: few; V: TRBV29-1; J: TRBJ2-1; CDR3: CSVELGVREQFF; DNA: TGCAGCGTTGAATTGGGGGTCCGTGAGCAGTTCTTC